The TCR beta chain described here comes from a study of blood T cells in healthy people across ages. Regarding the study as a whole: A strong correlation was seen between TCR beta diversity and naive T cell percentage. Roughly linearly, TCR beta diversity per million T cells fell as age increased.

Together with a sample-barcoded 5' primer, a J-beta primer mix was included in a second PCR lasting roughly 6 to 12 cycles. Each cDNA was tagged by a template-switch adaptor containing 12 random nucleotides. TCRdb reanalysed the 5' RACE reads using MiXCR and keeps one entry per CDR3 protein. The sample holds roughly 680,000 distinct CDR3 sequences, around 50% seen once. About this clonotype: Its specificity is unknown.

The sequencing input was blood. This sequence was found in a woman aged 80 or over in good health.

The DNA for the CDR3 is TGTGCCAGCAGTGGCAGGGAGGACGGGGAGCTGTTTTTT. It encodes CASSGREDGELFF. The rearrangement joins TRBV2 to TRBJ2-2, with D maybe TRBD2 (6 bases). V lost 4 bases and J 7 bases, leaving 10 bases between the germline ends. The CDR3 loop spans 13 amino acids. Germline V gene sequence: CDR1 SNHLY, CDR2 FYNNEI.